Given below is one T cell receptor beta chain in context. Healthy people donating bone marrow made up the donors. Though probably carrying unrecorded immune exposures, donors were nominally healthy at sampling. The J segment lost 11 bases and the V segment lost 2 bases, leaving 10 bases of the junction unmatched. The CDR3 covers 14 residues. Germline V gives CDR1 SGHRS, CDR2 YFSETQ. These data come from a study of cytomegalovirus exposure and HLA in healthy donors. Overall study: As released early, the data held some 80 million unique TCRs from HLA-typed donors.

With 60 Vbeta and 13 Jbeta primers, the PCR was carried out. Only in-frame clones appear in the TCRdb table, and some are missing; sequencing was by immunoSEQ multiplex PCR. Of some 120,000 clones listed, 10% to 13% are singletons. The rearrangement joins TRBV5-1 to TRBJ2-1; 7 nucleotides align to TRBD2. Input material: PBMCs. This TCR was sampled from a woman in her late teens or twenties in good health and CMV-seropositive. This CDR3 reads CASSFGAGEEKQFF. CDR3 sequence (DNA): TGCGCCAGCAGCTTTGGCGCGGGAGAGGAGAAGCAGTTCTTC.